One and the same sample provided the 19 T cell receptor beta chains below, sequenced in a study of blood T cell repertoires in COVID-19. TCRdb's copy holds only in-frame clones and misses some; the assay was immunoSEQ multiplex PCR. The table lists about 200,000 clones, approximately 90% of them singletons. Sequencing used peripheral blood. The receptors shown here come from a man in his sixties with COVID-19, enrolled during active disease.

The chain recombines TRBV27 with TRBJ2-2; possibly TRBD1 for D (6 bases). CDR1 MNHEY and CDR2 SMNVEV come from the germline V gene (reference sequence). The CDR3 is made up of 15 amino acids. V lost 8 bases to trimming and J lost 5 bases, with 18 bases between them. CDR3 loop: CASGQGRVGTGELFF. The CDR3 bases are TGTGCCAGCGGGCAGGGGCGGGTCGGTACCGGGGAGCTGTTTTTT.

The V and J genes are TRBV28 and TRBJ1-3; D call uncertain. V was clipped by 1 base and J by 0 bases, with 10 bases between them. This CDR3 contains 16 residues. Germline CDR1 is MDHEN and CDR2 is SYDVKM. This chain's CDR3 is CASSLYTGVSGNTIYF. CDR3 DNA sequence: TGTGCCAGCAGTTTATATACGGGTGTCTCTGGAAACACCATATATTTT.

The V call is TRBV6-6, the J call TRBJ2-7, with a tentative D call TRBD1 (6 bases). The germline V gene has CDR1 MNHNY and CDR2 SVGAGI (reference sequence). This CDR3 spans 14 amino acids. V lost 8 bases and J lost 0, with 14 bases in between. CDR3 nucleotides: TGTGCCAGCGAGGATGGGGGCGCCTCCTACGAGCAGTACTTC. Residues: CASEDGGASYEQYF.

The rearrangement uses TRBV29-1 and TRBJ1-4; D might be TRBD1 (6 bases). Germline lookup yields CDR1 SQVTM and CDR2 ANQGSEA. This CDR3 has 14 amino acids. Trimming pared 4 bases from V and 3 bases from J, leaving 12 bases between. The CDR3 protein is CSVGNGGPNEKLFF. The DNA for the CDR3 is TGCAGCGTTGGCAACGGGGGGCCTAATGAAAAACTGTTTTTT.

The chain couples TRBV7-2 to TRBJ2-7; D possibly corresponds to TRBD2 (5 bases). From germline, CDR1 is SGHTA and CDR2 FQGNSA. The CDR3 has 13 amino acids. The V end lost 6 bases, the J end lost 3 bases, and 12 bases lay between the germline ends. CDR3 in DNA: TGTGCCAGCAGTTCAACTAGGTACTACGAGCAGTACTTC. Protein sequence: CASSSTRYYEQYF.

This chain links TRBV27 with TRBJ2-3, with TRBD2 identical over 8 bases. Unmatched junction bases numbered 6, after V lost 7 bases and J lost 0 bases. The CDR3 consists of 15 residues. The germline V gene has CDR1 MNHEY and CDR2 SMNVEV (reference sequence). CDR3 DNA: TGTGCCAGCAAGCTACTAGCGGATAGCACAGATACGCAGTATTTT. Translating it yields CASKLLADSTDTQYF.

This chain joins TRBV29-1 and TRBJ2-1; a possible D gene is TRBD1 (6 bases). CDR1 and CDR2 from the germline V gene are SQVTM and ANQGSEA. The V end lost 0 bases, the J end lost 0 bases, and 12 bases lay between the germline ends. The CDR3 spans 16 residues. CDR3 in amino acids: CSVEDEARGSYNEQFF. The CDR3 nucleotides read TGCAGCGTTGAAGATGAGGCCAGGGGCTCCTACAATGAGCAGTTCTTC.

The gene calls are TRBV30 and TRBJ2-7, with D unclear. V lost 1 base, J lost 0 bases, and 7 bases lay in between. Germline lookup yields CDR1 GTSNPN and CDR2 SVGIG (reference sequence). The CDR3 sequence is 13 residues long. The CDR3 region has the DNA TGTGCCTGGAGTGGCGGCAGCTCCTACGAGCAGTACTTC. Protein sequence: CAWSGGSSYEQYF.

As concerns this clone: Other nucleotide sequences from this sample produce the same CDR3. In DNA form, the CDR3 reads TGTGCCAGCAGCTTGGTCCTAGCGGGAGGGAATGAGCAGTTCTTC. It yields the protein CASSLVLAGGNEQFF. This chain uses TRBV7-2 with TRBJ2-1; TRBD2 matches at 12 bases. The CDR3 is 15 residues long. Germline trimming cut 3 bases from V and 7 bases from J; bases unmatched to any gene: 4. Germline CDR1 reads SGHTA; CDR2 reads FQGNSA.

This clone was seen only once. The V gene is TRBV10-3, the J gene TRBJ2-3, with D tentatively TRBD1 (6 bases). Germline assignment: CDR1 ENHRY and CDR2 SYGVKD. V lost 2 bases to trimming and J lost 8 bases, with 17 bases between them. This CDR3 comprises 15 residues. CDR3 loop: CAISEPSQGSATQYF. CDR3 sequence (DNA): TGTGCCATCAGTGAGCCATCACAGGGAAGTGCTACGCAGTATTTT.

The chain couples TRBV6-5 to TRBJ2-7, with TRBD1 as a possible D gene (5 bases). V was shortened by 0 bases and J by 1 base, with 10 bases between the two germline ends. Germline values: CDR1 MNHEY, CDR2 SVGAGI. The CDR3 has 15 residues. The CDR3 sequence is CASSYSSGRSYEQYF. The DNA for the CDR3 is TGTGCCAGCAGTTACTCTTCAGGGCGATCCTACGAGCAGTACTTC.

The chain links TRBV3-1 (or the pseudogene TRBV3-2) to TRBJ1-2; 8 bases align to TRBD1. This CDR3 comprises 13 residues. V was clipped by 11 bases and J by 2 bases; unmatched bases: 7. Germline CDR1 LGHDT, CDR2 YNNKEL (reference sequence). The CDR3: CAATRTGNYGYTF. DNA of the CDR3: TGTGCCGCGACCAGGACAGGGAACTATGGCTACACCTTC.

This clone appeared a single time. The rearrangement links TRBV6-5 to TRBJ1-5; no reliable D call. Germline V gene lookup returns CDR1 MNHEY and CDR2 SVGAGI. This CDR3 is 13 amino acids long. V lost 5 bases and J 5 bases, leaving 10 bases between the germline ends. CDR3 sequence reads: CASSLRIYQPQHF. The CDR3 nucleotides read TGTGCCAGCAGTCTAAGAATATATCAGCCCCAGCATTTT.

The gene calls are TRBV6-1 and TRBJ1-1; 7 positions match TRBD1. This CDR3 is built from 14 residues. Trimming at V came to 1 base and at J to 3 bases, leaving 2 bases not matched to a gene. Germline lookup yields CDR1 MNHNS and CDR2 SASEGT. The CDR3 DNA reads as TGTGCCAGCAGTGAAGACAGGGGTGACACTGAAGCTTTCTTT. This gives the protein CASSEDRGDTEAFF.

The gene calls are TRBV21-1 and TRBJ1-6. TRBV21-1 counts as a pseudogene. The CDR3 totals 16 residues. The CDR3: CASTDPGNWYNSPLHF. The CDR3 bases are TGTGCCAGCACGGACCCCGGGAATTGGTATAATTCACCCCTCCACTTT.

The CDR3 loop is CASSQTGTGMNTEAFF. The CDR3 nucleotides read TGCGCCAGCAGCCAGACCGGGACAGGGATGAACACTGAAGCTTTCTTT. V and J are TRBV4-1 and TRBJ1-1; 9 nucleotides align to TRBD1. The CDR3 extends over 16 amino acids. Germline values: CDR1 MGHRA, CDR2 YSYEKL. Losses at the gene ends were 3 bases for V and 0 bases for J; bases not matched to a gene: 5.

The chain carries TRBV6-2 or TRBV6-3 and TRBJ1-2, with 8 bases that match TRBD1. CDR1 is MNHEY and CDR2 is SVGEGT in the germline V gene. The length of the CDR3 is 15 residues. V dropped 2 bases and J dropped 5; count of bases not matched to a gene: 7. As DNA, the CDR3 is TGTGCCAGCAGTTACCTGGACAGGGATTTTTATGGCTACACCTTC. Translating gives CASSYLDRDFYGYTF.

This clone appeared a single time. This chain uses TRBV10-3 with TRBJ2-1; TRBD2 agrees at 8 bases. Germline trimming cut 3 bases from V and 9 bases from J; bases unmatched to any gene: 10. This CDR3 spans 15 amino acids. Per the germline V gene, CDR1 is ENHRY and CDR2 is SYGVKD. CDR3 DNA sequence: TGTGCCATCAGTGAACGAGCGGGAGAGATTAGTGAGCAGTTCTTC. Its protein product is CAISERAGEISEQFF.

The gene calls are TRBV5-1 and TRBJ1-1; D gene unclear. The CDR3 has 15 amino acids. V was clipped by 2 bases and J by 0 bases, with 11 bases between them. The germline V gene has CDR1 SGHRS and CDR2 YFSETQ. CDR3 sequence (DNA): TGCGCCAGCAGCTTTTCCCCCGGGGTGAACACTGAAGCTTTCTTT. This encodes CASSFSPGVNTEAFF. Supplemented by reference TRBV5-1 and TRBJ1-1, the full variable domain reads KAGVTQTPRYLIKTRGQQVTLSCSPISGHRSVSWYQQTPGQGLQFLFEYFSETQRNKGNFPGRFSGRQFSNSRSEMNVSTLELGDSALYLCASSFSPGVNTEAFFGQGTRLTVV.